A selection of T cell receptor beta chains follows, all from one sample in a study of response to subunit inactivated influenza vaccine. TCRdb processed the RT-PCR reads anew with MiXCR; each CDR3 protein has one entry. This table has hundreds of thousands of distinct CDR3 sequences, approximately 12% appearing once. The source was non-naive T cells sorted from PBMCs, collected approximately 15 days before vaccination. The receptors were gathered from a man aged 50 to 59 who received an inactivated influenza vaccine. The CDR3 runs from the conserved cysteine through the conserved F or W. The D gene is left open where the match is weak. Only part of the rows carry a size: once, few, many, or a class if the clone is expanded.

D gene: NA; clone size: many; J gene: TRBJ2-2; V gene: TRBV20-1; CDR3 protein: CSAISRAGGELFF; CDR3 DNA: TGCAGTGCTATAAGCAGGGCCGGCGGGGAGCTGTTTTTT
D gene: TRBD2; clone size: few; J gene: TRBJ2-1; V gene: TRBV11-3; CDR3 protein: CASSSSGGGNEQFF; CDR3 DNA: TGTGCCAGCAGCTCTAGCGGGGGAGGGAATGAGCAGTTCTTC
D gene: TRBD1; clone size: few; J gene: TRBJ1-1; V gene: TRBV5-4; CDR3 protein: CASSLAEGGNTEAFF; CDR3 DNA: TGTGCCAGCAGCTTGGCTGAAGGGGGCAACACTGAAGCTTTCTTT
D gene: NA; clone size: few; J gene: TRBJ1-1; V gene: TRBV7-2; CDR3 protein: CASSSPVGAGTEAFF; CDR3 DNA: TGTGCCAGCAGCTCCCCCGTTGGGGCAGGTACTGAAGCTTTCTTT
D gene: NA; clone size: many; J gene: TRBJ2-1; V gene: TRBV4-3; CDR3 protein: CASSLDYNEQFF; CDR3 DNA: TGCGCCAGCAGCCTCGATTACAATGAGCAGTTCTTC
D gene: NA; clone size: NA; J gene: TRBJ2-1; V gene: TRBV20-1; CDR3 protein: CSAPGRGASSYNEQFF; CDR3 DNA: TGCAGTGCCCCGGGCCGGGGGGCGAGCTCCTACAATGAGCAGTTCTTC
D gene: NA; clone size: few; J gene: TRBJ2-2; V gene: TRBV6-2/TRBV6-3; CDR3 protein: CASSYPEGSPRTGELFF; CDR3 DNA: TGTGCCAGCAGTTACCCAGAGGGGAGCCCACGGACCGGGGAGCTGTTTTTT
D gene: TRBD2; clone size: many; J gene: TRBJ2-4; V gene: TRBV11-2; CDR3 protein: CASSFGLAGVGAKNIQYF; CDR3 DNA: TGTGCCAGCAGCTTTGGACTAGCGGGGGTAGGAGCCAAAAACATTCAGTACTTC
D gene: NA; clone size: many; J gene: TRBJ2-1; V gene: TRBV5-6; CDR3 protein: CASSLESSNEQFF; CDR3 DNA: TGTGCCAGCAGCTTGGAGTCGAGCAATGAGCAGTTCTTC
D gene: NA; clone size: NA; J gene: TRBJ2-3; V gene: TRBV6-2/TRBV6-3; CDR3 protein: CASRFTLSTDTQYF; CDR3 DNA: TGTGCCAGCAGGTTTACCTTGAGCACAGATACGCAGTATTTT
D gene: TRBD1; clone size: many; J gene: TRBJ2-4; V gene: TRBV20-1; CDR3 protein: CSARDSTGRNIQYF; CDR3 DNA: TGCAGTGCTAGAGATTCGACAGGGAGAAACATTCAGTACTTC
D gene: NA; clone size: NA; J gene: TRBJ1-2; V gene: TRBV5-1; CDR3 protein: CASSPRDGSGYTF; CDR3 DNA: TGCGCCAGCAGCCCCCGGGACGGTAGTGGCTACACCTTC
D gene: NA; clone size: many; J gene: TRBJ2-7; V gene: TRBV12-3/TRBV12-4; CDR3 protein: CASSLFSPTGNEQYF; CDR3 DNA: TGTGCCAGCAGTTTATTCAGTCCAACCGGGAACGAGCAGTACTTC
D gene: NA; clone size: few; J gene: TRBJ2-3; V gene: TRBV10-2; CDR3 protein: CASTTMGSTTDTQYF; CDR3 DNA: TGCGCCAGCACCACAATGGGCTCCACGACAGATACGCAGTATTTT
D gene: NA; clone size: few; J gene: TRBJ1-1; V gene: TRBV7-2; CDR3 protein: CASSSGRNSMNTEAFF; CDR3 DNA: TGTGCCAGCAGCTCAGGACGGAATTCGATGAACACTGAAGCTTTCTTT
D gene: NA; clone size: NA; J gene: TRBJ2-2; V gene: TRBV2; CDR3 protein: CAICFGTAGVTNTGELFF; CDR3 DNA: TGTGCCATCTGTTTTGGGACAGCGGGGGTCACGAACACCGGGGAGCTGTTTTTT
D gene: TRBD1; clone size: NA; J gene: TRBJ2-7; V gene: TRBV20-1; CDR3 protein: CSARVGGTGTYEQYF; CDR3 DNA: TGCAGTGCTAGAGTTGGGGGGACAGGAACCTACGAGCAGTACTTC
D gene: NA; clone size: few; J gene: TRBJ1-1; V gene: TRBV19; CDR3 protein: CASSIGRQLTEAFF; CDR3 DNA: TGTGCCAGTAGTATTGGTAGACAGCTCACTGAAGCTTTCTTT
D gene: NA; clone size: few; J gene: TRBJ1-1; V gene: TRBV5-1; CDR3 protein: CASSPRLKNTEAFF; CDR3 DNA: TGCGCCAGCAGCCCCCGACTGAAAAACACTGAAGCTTTCTTT
D gene: NA; clone size: few; J gene: TRBJ2-5; V gene: TRBV28; CDR3 protein: CASSSGALATETQYF; CDR3 DNA: TGTGCCAGCAGTTCGGGTGCTCTGGCGACGGAGACCCAGTACTTC
D gene: TRBD2; clone size: few; J gene: TRBJ2-3; V gene: TRBV24-1; CDR3 protein: CATSEAGVSDTQYF; CDR3 DNA: TGTGCCACCAGTGAGGCGGGAGTCTCAGATACGCAGTATTTT
D gene: TRBD2; clone size: many; J gene: TRBJ2-6; V gene: TRBV2; CDR3 protein: CASSSGGAGANVLTF; CDR3 DNA: TGTGCCAGCAGTTCTGGGGGGGCTGGGGCCAACGTCCTGACTTTC
D gene: TRBD2; clone size: NA; J gene: TRBJ2-2; V gene: TRBV4-2; CDR3 protein: CASSQEGGRGAGELFF; CDR3 DNA: TGTGCCAGCAGCCAAGAAGGCGGCCGGGGGGCCGGGGAGCTGTTTTTT
D gene: NA; clone size: few; J gene: TRBJ1-4; V gene: TRBV30; CDR3 protein: CAWSENRGEKLFF; CDR3 DNA: TGTGCCTGGAGCGAGAATCGGGGTGAAAAACTGTTTTTT
D gene: TRBD1; clone size: few; J gene: TRBJ1-2; V gene: TRBV29-1; CDR3 protein: CSVRRDSNYGYTF; CDR3 DNA: TGCAGCGTCCGAAGGGACAGTAACTATGGCTACACCTTC
D gene: NA; clone size: NA; J gene: TRBJ1-1; V gene: TRBV19; CDR3 protein: CASSMTNMNTEAFF; CDR3 DNA: TGTGCCAGTAGTATGACGAATATGAACACTGAAGCTTTCTTT
D gene: TRBD2; clone size: NA; J gene: TRBJ2-1; V gene: TRBV2; CDR3 protein: CASDYGLALNNEQFF; CDR3 DNA: TGTGCCAGCGATTATGGACTAGCGTTAAACAATGAGCAGTTCTTC
D gene: TRBD1; clone size: few; J gene: TRBJ2-1; V gene: TRBV29-1; CDR3 protein: CSVEGPGGGSNEQFF; CDR3 DNA: TGCAGCGTTGAGGGTCCAGGGGGCGGATCGAATGAGCAGTTCTTC
D gene: NA; clone size: NA; J gene: TRBJ2-1; V gene: TRBV11-1; CDR3 protein: CASSGNEQFF; CDR3 DNA: TGTGCCAGCAGCGGCAATGAGCAGTTCTTC
D gene: NA; clone size: many; J gene: TRBJ1-2; V gene: TRBV10-3; CDR3 protein: CAISDTGTSYGYTF; CDR3 DNA: TGTGCCATCAGTGATACCGGGACGTCGTATGGCTACACCTTC
D gene: TRBD2; clone size: few; J gene: TRBJ2-5; V gene: TRBV7-3; CDR3 protein: CASSPPGGETQYF; CDR3 DNA: TGTGCCAGCAGCCCGCCCGGGGGGGAGACCCAGTACTTC
D gene: TRBD2; clone size: few; J gene: TRBJ2-3; V gene: TRBV20-1; CDR3 protein: CSAPRGGGPRPDTQYF; CDR3 DNA: TGCAGTGCTCCTCGGGGGGGGGGGCCCCGGCCAGATACGCAGTATTTT
D gene: NA; clone size: once; J gene: TRBJ2-7; V gene: TRBV19; CDR3 protein: CASSLDQGYEQYF; CDR3 DNA: TGTGCCAGCTCCCTGGACCAGGGGTACGAGCAGTACTTC
D gene: TRBD1; clone size: NA; J gene: TRBJ1-1; V gene: TRBV29-1; CDR3 protein: CSVGQVNTEAFF; CDR3 DNA: TGCAGCGTCGGACAGGTGAACACTGAAGCTTTCTTT
D gene: NA; clone size: many; J gene: TRBJ2-5; V gene: TRBV28; CDR3 protein: CASGVGQTQYF; CDR3 DNA: TGTGCCAGCGGGGTAGGACAGACCCAGTACTTC
D gene: TRBD1; clone size: many; J gene: TRBJ1-1; V gene: TRBV5-6; CDR3 protein: CASSLFAGTGWTTEAFF; CDR3 DNA: TGTGCCAGCAGCCTATTCGCAGGGACAGGGTGGACCACTGAAGCTTTCTTT
D gene: TRBD2; clone size: many; J gene: TRBJ2-5; V gene: TRBV4-2; CDR3 protein: CASSPQPGLQETQYF; CDR3 DNA: TGTGCCAGCAGCCCACAGCCGGGACTACAAGAGACCCAGTACTTC
D gene: TRBD2; clone size: NA; J gene: TRBJ2-1; V gene: TRBV6-2/TRBV6-3; CDR3 protein: CASSYSTNRREGNNEQFF; CDR3 DNA: TGTGCCAGCAGTTACTCGACGAATCGGCGGGAGGGTAACAATGAGCAGTTCTTC
D gene: NA; clone size: NA; J gene: TRBJ2-3; V gene: TRBV29-1; CDR3 protein: CSGAETMGDTQYF; CDR3 DNA: TGCAGCGGGGCCGAAACTATGGGAGATACGCAGTATTTT
D gene: NA; clone size: many; J gene: TRBJ2-1; V gene: TRBV5-1; CDR3 protein: CASSLGDPYNEQFF; CDR3 DNA: TGCGCCAGCAGCCTGGGAGACCCCTACAATGAGCAGTTCTTC
D gene: NA; clone size: many; J gene: TRBJ2-3; V gene: TRBV11-2; CDR3 protein: CASSFLGGGGTDTQYF; CDR3 DNA: TGTGCCAGCAGCTTCTTGGGCGGGGGCGGCACAGATACGCAGTATTTT
D gene: TRBD2; clone size: many; J gene: TRBJ2-5; V gene: TRBV5-1; CDR3 protein: CASCLGGTTYQETQYF; CDR3 DNA: TGCGCCAGCTGCCTCGGGGGGACTACGTACCAAGAGACCCAGTACTTC